A single sample gave rise to the 32 T cell receptor beta chains below, sequenced in a study of blood T cell repertoires in COVID-19. Method: immunoSEQ multiplex PCR; TCRdb's copy keeps in-frame clones and lacks some. The sample records fewer than 200,000 clones, 85% being singletons. The sample taken for sequencing was peripheral blood. The receptors derive from a human donor with acute or convalescent COVID-19. The donor label of this sample is uncertain.

V is TRBV6-2 or TRBV6-3 and J is TRBJ1-1; 9 nucleotides agree with TRBD1. Germline loops: CDR1 MNHEY, CDR2 SVGEGT. V lost 4 bases and J lost 3; bases outside the gene matches: 6. The CDR3 loop spans 15 amino acids. The CDR3 protein is CASSWGGTGYTEAFF. CDR3 bases: TGTGCCAGCAGTTGGGGTGGGACAGGGTACACTGAAGCTTTCTTT.

The chain uses TRBV7-9 and TRBJ1-4; D perhaps matches TRBD1 (5 bases). This CDR3 spans 15 amino acids. Germline loops: CDR1 SEHNR, CDR2 FQNEAQ (reference sequence). V shed 4 bases and J shed 6 bases, with 15 bases lying between them. CDR3 DNA: TGTGCCAGCAGCTCGCCAGGGAAATCTGATGAAAAACTGTTTTTT. Its translation: CASSSPGKSDEKLFF. The full variable domain, its missing parts supplied by reference TRBV7-9 and TRBJ1-4, is DTGVSQNPRHKITKRGQNVTFRCDPISEHNRLYWYRQTLGQGPEFLTYFQNEAQLEKSRLLSDRFSAERPKGSFSTLEIQRTEQGDSAMYLCASSSPGKSDEKLFFGSGTQLSVL.

This chain connects TRBV5-1 to TRBJ1-5, with 7 bases identical to TRBD1. Trimming at V came to 4 bases and at J to 0 bases, leaving 7 bases not matched to a gene. CDR1 and CDR2 (germline): SGHRS, YFSETQ. The CDR3 extends over 16 amino acids. In DNA form, the CDR3 reads TGCGCCAGCAGCCCCTCGACAGGGAATAGCAATCAGCCCCAGCATTTT. It encodes CASSPSTGNSNQPQHF.

V and J are TRBV7-9 and TRBJ1-2; D gene uncertain. This CDR3 has 16 amino acids. Germline V CDR1 and CDR2: SEHNR, FQNEAQ (reference sequence). Trimming cost V 4 bases and J 1 base, with 16 bases left between them. The CDR3 bases are TGTGCCAGCAGCTCGAGGTGGACTCCCGATAACTATGGCTACACCTTC. Its translation: CASSSRWTPDNYGYTF. The variable domain in full, with the rest retrieved from reference TRBV7-9 and TRBJ1-2, is DTGVSQNPRHKITKRGQNVTFRCDPISEHNRLYWYRQTLGQGPEFLTYFQNEAQLEKSRLLSDRFSAERPKGSFSTLEIQRTEQGDSAMYLCASSSRWTPDNYGYTFGSGTRLTVV.

The chain combines TRBV19 with TRBJ1-5; D is perhaps TRBD1 (5 bases). Germline V gene lookup returns CDR1 LNHDA and CDR2 SQIVND (reference sequence). Between the trimmed V and J ends, which lost 3 bases and 6 bases, there was a span of 12 bases. This CDR3 contains 14 residues. The CDR3 loop is CASSMPGRSQPQHF. The CDR3 nucleotides read TGTGCCAGTAGTATGCCAGGGAGGAGTCAGCCCCAGCATTTT.

The chain employs TRBV2 and TRBJ1-6; TRBD1 agrees at 9 bases. V lost 7 bases to trimming and J lost 10 bases; unmatched junction nucleotides: 8. Per germline, CDR1 SNHLY and CDR2 FYNNEI. CDR3 length equals 14 residues. In nucleotides, the CDR3 is TGTGCCAGCAACACGGGACAGGGTACCTCACCCCTCCACTTT. It translates to CASNTGQGTSPLHF.

A single count supports this clone. The CDR3 protein is CASSRTGGDEKLFF. The CDR3 DNA sequence: TGTGCCAGCAGCCGGACAGGGGGCGACGAAAAACTGTTTTTT. V usage is TRBV5-4 and J usage is TRBJ1-4, with 11 positions matching TRBD1. The CDR3 is 14 amino acids. CDR1 SGHNT and CDR2 YYREEE come from the germline V gene (reference sequence). Losses at the gene ends were 4 bases for V and 8 bases for J; bases not matched to a gene: 4.

The chain links TRBV21-1 to TRBJ2-5; TRBD2, the D gene given by the table, was not confirmed from the DNA. TRBV21-1 is a pseudogene locus. The CDR3 is 16 residues long. The CDR3 nucleotides are TGTGCCAGCAGCAAAGTGCCGGTGCGGAGTAATGGGACCCAGTACTTC. This translates into CASSKVPVRSNGTQYF.

V is TRBV12-2 and J is TRBJ2-1; TRBD1 is the table's D call and was not checked against the DNA. TRBV12-2 is labeled a pseudogene. There are 12 residues in the CDR3. CDR3 loop: CASRFERDSPFF. CDR3 bases: TGTGCAAGTCGCTTCGAAAGGGACAGCCCGTTCTTC.

The chain couples TRBV7-2 to TRBJ1-2, with 8 bases lining up with TRBD1. After removal of 2 bases from V and 5 bases from J, the junction contained 4 bases not matched to a gene. The CDR3 spans 14 residues. The germline V gene has CDR1 SGHTA and CDR2 FQGNSA. The DNA of the CDR3 is TGTGCCAGCAGCTTAACCCGACAGGGGTATGGCTACACCTTC. Protein product: CASSLTRQGYGYTF.

The chain has TRBV5-1 and TRBJ1-2; D unresolved. The CDR3 contains 16 residues. Germline CDR1 is SGHRS and CDR2 is YFSETQ. V was cut by 4 bases and J by 4 bases, with 20 bases left in between. For the CDR3, the DNA is TGCGCCAGCAGCCAGAACCAGGTCACTTCTGGCTATGGCTACACCTTC. This sequence encodes CASSQNQVTSGYGYTF.

The chain's CDR3 is CASSFTGAGFSGNTIYF. As DNA, the CDR3 is TGTGCCAGCAGCTTCACGGGAGCGGGCTTCTCTGGAAACACCATATATTTT. This sequence joins TRBV5-6 and TRBJ1-3; no reliable D call. Germline V gene sequence: CDR1 SGHDT, CDR2 YYEEEE. There are 17 residues in the CDR3. The V end was cut by 2 bases, the J end by 0 bases, with 15 bases between.

This clone was observed a handful of times. The V call is TRBV19, the J call TRBJ2-1; TRBD1 is a possible D gene (6 bases). CDR3 length: 15 amino acids. Trimming removed 6 bases at V and 8 bases at J, with 20 bases between. The germline V gene has CDR1 LNHDA and CDR2 SQIVND (reference sequence). CDR3 bases: TGTGCCAGTAGCCCCATAGACAGGTCGCAGGATGAGCAGTTCTTC. As protein: CASSPIDRSQDEQFF.

This clone was recorded once. The V gene is TRBV6-5, the J gene TRBJ2-6; D might be TRBD2 (6 bases). The germline CDR1 and CDR2 sequences are MNHEY and SVGAGI. The CDR3 length is 14 residues. The ends were cut back, 7 bases at V and 4 bases at J, with 11 bases in the middle. The CDR3, as DNA: TGTGCCAGCATGGAGGGGTCCGGGGCCAACGTCCTGACTTTC. It translates to CASMEGSGANVLTF.

The rearrangement joins TRBV10-2 to TRBJ1-1; 8 nucleotides match TRBD1. The CDR3 length is 12 residues. The germline CDR1 and CDR2 sequences are WSHSY and SAAADI. V shed 6 bases, J shed 10 bases, and the junction held 7 bases outside the gene matches. The CDR3 DNA sequence: TGCGCCAGCAGGGACAGGGTGGTGGGAGCTTTCTTT. Encoded protein: CASRDRVVGAFF.

The rearrangement joins TRBV6-5 to TRBJ1-4; 8 nucleotides align to TRBD1. The CDR3 extends over 14 amino acids. Germline loops: CDR1 MNHEY, CDR2 SVGAGI. Trimming removed 6 bases from V and 8 bases from J; junction bases left unmatched: 8. CDR3 in amino acids: CASSRQGSGEKLFF. CDR3 sequence (DNA): TGTGCCAGCAGCAGACAGGGGTCAGGAGAAAAACTGTTTTTT.

This clone was observed once. The chain combines TRBV7-2 with TRBJ2-3; 8 nucleotides agree with TRBD2. With V trimmed by 4 bases and J by 2 bases, 14 bases remained unmatched. Per the germline V gene, CDR1 is SGHTA and CDR2 is FQGNSA. This CDR3 spans 18 amino acids. Written as DNA, the CDR3 is TGTGCCAGCAGCTACCAAGGGGGTAGCGGGACATCCACAGATACGCAGTATTTT. This encodes CASSYQGGSGTSTDTQYF.

The V gene is TRBV5-5, the J gene TRBJ2-2, with TRBD1 matching over 8 bases. Losses at the gene ends were 4 bases for V and 5 bases for J; bases not matched to a gene: 7. The CDR3 runs to 15 residues. Germline CDR1 SGHKS, CDR2 YYEKEE (reference sequence). DNA for the CDR3: TGTGCCAGCAGCGCACGGACAGGGTTGACCGGGGAGCTGTTTTTT. Its protein product is CASSARTGLTGELFF.

The V gene is TRBV6-5, the J gene TRBJ1-4; 8 bases match TRBD1. Germline CDR1 and CDR2: MNHEY and SVGAGI. The CDR3 consists of 14 residues. J was trimmed by 3 bases and V by 11 bases; bases with no gene match: 8. The CDR3 region has the DNA TGTGCCGGGGCAGGGGGCGCGGCTAATGAAAAACTGTTTTTT. Translation gives CAGAGGAANEKLFF.

This chain joins TRBV10-3 and TRBJ1-4, with D possibly matching TRBD1 (5 bases). V was pared by 2 bases and J by 3 bases, with 10 bases between. The CDR3 is 15 residues long. Germline values: CDR1 ENHRY, CDR2 SYGVKD. The CDR3 reads CAISEIWGPNEKLFF. For the CDR3, the DNA is TGTGCCATCAGTGAGATTTGGGGCCCTAATGAAAAACTGTTTTTT.

The chain couples TRBV3-1 (or the pseudogene TRBV3-2) to TRBJ1-1; D is undetermined. Germline lookup yields CDR1 LGHDT and CDR2 YNNKEL (reference sequence). Trimming cost V 2 bases and J 1 base, with 11 bases left between them. The CDR3 totals 15 residues. CDR3 in amino acids: CASSQMVGSNTEAFF. The CDR3 DNA reads as TGTGCCAGCAGCCAAATGGTCGGGTCGAACACTGAAGCTTTCTTT.

The V call is TRBV2, the J call TRBJ2-7, with TRBD1 matching 7 bases. Trimming removed 6 bases from V and 3 bases from J; junction bases left unmatched: 2. CDR1 SNHLY and CDR2 FYNNEI come from the germline V gene. The CDR3 has 12 amino acids. CDR3 residues: CASSRGNYEQYF. The CDR3 DNA reads TGTGCCAGCAGCAGGGGGAACTACGAGCAGTACTTC.

This clone occurred a few times. The gene calls are TRBV7-3 and TRBJ1-6; D not certain. Germline CDR1 and CDR2: SGHTA and FQGTGA. Trimming pared 3 bases from V and 7 bases from J, leaving 7 bases between. The CDR3 has 13 amino acids. CDR3 in DNA: TGTGCCAGCAGCTTGGCACGAAATTCACCCCTCCACTTT. This translates into CASSLARNSPLHF. The variable domain in full, with the rest retrieved from reference TRBV7-3 and TRBJ1-6, is GAGVSQTPSNKVTEKGKYVELRCDPISGHTALYWYRQSLGQGPEFLIYFQGTGAADDSGLPNDRFFAVRPEGSVSTLKIQRTERGDSAVYLCASSLARNSPLHFGNGTRLTVT.

This chain joins TRBV19 and TRBJ1-4; TRBD1 aligns across 10 bases. Germline trimming cut 5 bases from V and 8 bases from J; bases unmatched to any gene: 8. The CDR3 totals 15 residues. Germline CDR1 is LNHDA and CDR2 is SQIVND (reference sequence). The CDR3 region is CASSETGTGDEKLFF. The CDR3 nucleotides read TGTGCCAGTAGTGAGACCGGGACAGGGGACGAAAAACTGTTTTTT.

This chain joins TRBV30 and TRBJ1-2; 11 nucleotides agree with TRBD1. Unmatched junction bases numbered 9, after V lost 5 bases and J lost 7 bases. This CDR3 region has 14 residues. Germline V gene sequence: CDR1 GTSNPN, CDR2 SVGIG (reference sequence). The CDR3: CAWAQDRGLGGYTF. The CDR3 region has the DNA TGTGCCTGGGCTCAGGACAGGGGGCTAGGTGGCTACACCTTC.

This clone was counted a few times. CDR3 sequence reads: CAWGGLNQPQHF. The CDR3 DNA reads TGTGCCTGGGGGGGACTGAATCAGCCCCAGCATTTT. The rearrangement links TRBV28 to TRBJ1-5; possible D gene TRBD1, 5 bases. Trimming cost V 11 bases and J 4 bases, with 12 bases left between them. This CDR3 has 12 amino acids. Germline V gene data show CDR1 as MDHEN and CDR2 as SYDVKM.

J is TRBJ1-6 and V is TRBV5-5; the D gene is possibly TRBD1 (6 bases). In germline, CDR1 is SGHKS, CDR2 YYEKEE (reference sequence). V gave up 5 bases and J gave up 0 bases, with 15 bases separating them. The length of the CDR3 is 17 residues. The CDR3 loop reads CASRHAQGSSYNSPLHF. The CDR3 DNA is TGTGCCAGCAGACATGCCCAGGGGAGCTCCTATAATTCACCCCTCCACTTT. The full variable domain, with the rest looked up from reference TRBV5-5 and TRBJ1-6, is DAGVTQSPTHLIKTRGQQVTLRCSPISGHKSVSWYQQVLGQGPQFIFQYYEKEERGRGNFPDRFSARQFPNYSSELNVNALLLGDSALYLCASRHAQGSSYNSPLHFGNGTRLTVT.

In its sample, this clone was seen many times. In nucleotides, the CDR3 is TGCGCCAGCAGCCCTAATGCCAACGTGAACACTGAAGCTTTCTTT. Translated, it gives CASSPNANVNTEAFF. V and J are TRBV5-1 and TRBJ1-1; D ambiguous. V was clipped by 4 bases and J by 0 bases, with 13 bases between them. The CDR3 runs to 15 residues. The germline gives CDR1 SGHRS, CDR2 YFSETQ. Full variable domain (rest looked up from reference TRBV5-1 and TRBJ1-1): KAGVTQTPRYLIKTRGQQVTLSCSPISGHRSVSWYQQTPGQGLQFLFEYFSETQRNKGNFPGRFSGRQFSNSRSEMNVSTLELGDSALYLCASSPNANVNTEAFFGQGTRLTVV.

This clone was detected once. The chain couples TRBV5-6 to TRBJ2-2, with D perhaps matching TRBD1 (5 bases). Germline CDR1 SGHDT, CDR2 YYEEEE. CDR3 length: 14 residues. Trimming cost V 2 bases and J 6 bases, with 11 bases left between them. The CDR3 bases are TGTGCCAGCAGCTTCTACAGGAAGGCCGGGGAGCTGTTTTTT. This translates into CASSFYRKAGELFF.

This clone has just a few counts. CDR3 loop: CASSLNSANTEAFF. Here the CDR3 DNA reads TGTGCCAGCAGCCTAAACTCTGCGAACACTGAAGCTTTCTTT. The chain couples TRBV11-2 to TRBJ1-1; D is undetermined. CDR1 is SGHAT, CDR2 FQNNGV, per germline. Trimming removed 5 bases from V and 1 base from J, with 11 bases in between. This CDR3 has 14 amino acids.

The CDR3: CASSRGGNQPQHF. CDR3 sequence (DNA): TGTGCCAGCAGCCGGGGAGGCAATCAGCCCCAGCATTTT. The chain has TRBV3-1 (or the pseudogene TRBV3-2) and TRBJ1-5; D gene unclear. The CDR3 contains 13 residues. Per the germline V gene, CDR1 is LGHDT and CDR2 is YNNKEL (reference sequence). The V end lost 4 bases, the J end lost 2 bases, and 6 bases lay between the germline ends.

J is TRBJ1-3 and V is TRBV7-2; 7 bases align to TRBD1. The CDR3 spans 17 residues. With V trimmed by 5 bases and J by 0 bases, 10 bases remained unmatched. The germline gives CDR1 SGHTA, CDR2 FQGNSA. CDR3 coding DNA: TGTGCCAGCAGCCCGGGACAGAAATCACTCTCTGGAAACACCATATATTTT. It is translated as CASSPGQKSLSGNTIYF.